The source of this T cell receptor (beta chain) is a study of blood T cell repertoires in COVID-19 (dated by TCRdb to the early 2020s). For the study in its entirety: The collaborator samples originated in the United States, Italy and Spain and spanned the acute and convalescent phases of COVID-19. Samples were obtained from the ongoing ImmuneRACE study (first 160 participants) and from approximately 1,200 subjects provided by 6 global collaborators. The sample metadata nearly always contained a de-identified subject ID, COVID-19 status, age in years and sex. The repertoires were released in a freely available public database meant as a resource for research on the immune response to SARS-CoV-2. The material from the prospective study consisted of cDNA or gDNA derived from T cells, B-cell-depleted T cells, or PBMCs. Where available, HLA class I and class II types were obtained from metadata supplied by the sample provider rather than from assay-based typing. Subjects who had been exposed to COVID-19, were actively infected with it, or had recovered from it provided the deeply sampled blood TCRbeta repertoires that made up the dataset. On the study overall, not on this receptor specifically: Clinical and demographic metadata were provided uncurated, with the amount varying by source and participant.

With respect to this clone: Its antigen is not yet known. Base quality data are lacking; no much larger clone is found one base away.

TCRbeta CDR3 regions were amplified from genomic DNA by means of the immunoSEQ Assay, a bias-controlled multiplex PCR. On the study's bioinformatics: The number of nucleated cells in each sample was estimated from the amplification of reference gene primers within the assay. Sequence reads were collapsed and filtered to measure the absolute abundance of every unique TCRbeta CDR3 rearrangement. For each sample, productive Simpson clonality was calculated as the square root of Simpson's diversity index across productive rearrangements. As stored in TCRdb, this immuneACCESS dataset retains in-frame rearrangements with V and J assigned. A fraction of the clones does not appear; measured against another copy, unresolved V genes explain less than half of the discrepancy, and the remainder lacks a known reason. D and trimming were read from the DNA, whereas the V and J calls and clone size are those reported in that table. This sample is represented by some 220,000 clones; around 80% of them were singletons. The top ten hold around 1.3% of the sample.

The CDR3 goes from the cysteine to the phenylalanine over 11 residues. Just CDR3 DNA is preserved here, 33 bases in frame from base 1. The germline V end is reduced by 10 bases and the J end by 8 bases; junction bases left unmatched: 5. The germline V gene sets CDR1 to ENHRY and CDR2 to SYGVKD. At one collaborating source in Seattle, patients were enrolled during active infection and were followed longitudinally through the course of disease. Collaborating institutions collected whole blood in K2EDTA tubes following their own protocols. For TCRbeta analysis, collaborators shipped samples in one of three forms: frozen whole blood, isolated PBMCs, or DNA extracted from either of those sample types.

The receptor's source is a woman in her thirties with COVID-19, enrolled during active disease. Recombination connected TRBV10-3 to TRBJ2-1; TRBD2 lines up with 7 middle nucleotides. Sequenced: peripheral blood. CDR3 loop: CATRTSDEQFF. The sequence in DNA is TGTGCCACCCGGACTAGTGATGAGCAGTTCTTC.